This T cell receptor beta chain was found in a study of PD-L1 blockade in urothelial cancer. The assay was immunoSEQ multiplex PCR, and TCRdb's table has in-frame clones only and misses some. Here the sample spans 75,000 to 95,000 clones, 90% being singletons. This CDR3 comprises 16 residues. Looked up from germline, CDR1 is ENHRY and CDR2 is SYGVKD. Trimming cost V 2 bases and J 2 bases; bases outside gene matches: 3. The chain couples TRBV10-3 to TRBJ2-2; TRBD2 aligns across 9 bases. The clonotype originates from a man in his fifties or sixties with urothelial cancer. The source material was PBMCs, sampled around atezolizumab (anti-PD-L1) treatment. Here the CDR3 DNA reads TGTGCCATCAGTGAGGCGGGGGGGCATAACACCGGGGAGCTGTTTTTT. It translates to CAISEAGGHNTGELFF.